This T cell receptor (beta chain) was identified in a study of read filtering for tumor transcriptome and immune sequencing. Germline values: CDR1 MNHEY, CDR2 SMNVEV (reference sequence). This CDR3 is 14 amino acids long. J was trimmed by 10 bases and V by 6 bases; bases with no gene match: 12. From roughly 400 ng of RNA, a library with molecular barcoded alpha/delta and beta/gamma adaptors was made. TCRdb re-analysed the reads in MiXCR, keeping a single row per CDR3 protein. The sample lists about 90,000 distinct CDR3 sequences; about 12% were seen once. This clonotype was detected many times. This clonotype was sampled from a donor at least 40 years old with multiple myeloma. J is TRBJ1-1 and V is TRBV27, with 9 nucleotides matching TRBD1. Sequencing was performed on a population of CD138-negative cells sorted from bone marrow. CDR3 bases: TGTGCCAGCAGCCGCCGGGACAGGGTTCAGCTAGCTTTCTTT. It yields the protein CASSRRDRVQLAFF.